A single sample gave rise to the 5 T cell receptor beta chains below, sequenced in a study of T cells in Graves' hyperthyroidism and ophthalmopathy. Amplified TCR beta CDR3 regions came from RNA transcripts. First-round RT-PCR targeting the TCR CDR3 was performed with the HTBI primer set. Each CDR3 protein is one row after TCRdb ran MiXCR on the multiplex PCR reads. The table records about 570,000 distinct CDR3 sequences, around 42% of them present only once. The sample taken for sequencing was peripheral blood or thyroid tissue (not recorded which). The receptors stem from an adult woman with Graves' disease, either hyperthyroidism or ophthalmopathy (not recorded which).

This clonotype was picked up many times. The chain has TRBV4-2 and TRBJ1-4, with D tentatively TRBD1 (5 bases). CDR1 is LGHNA and CDR2 is YNFKEQ in the germline V gene. The V end lost 2 bases, the J end lost 7 bases, and 14 bases lay between the germline ends. The CDR3 runs to 15 residues. CDR3 protein: CASSQLRVSSEKLFF. CDR3 coding DNA: TGTGCCAGCAGCCAACTCAGGGTTTCATCTGAAAAACTGTTTTTT.

This clonotype was counted at least ten times. This chain connects TRBV7-9 to TRBJ2-5; D possibly corresponds to TRBD2 (6 bases). The V end was cut by 1 base, the J end by 0 bases, with 6 bases between. The CDR3 length is 14 residues. The germline CDR1 and CDR2 sequences are SEHNR and FQNEAQ (reference sequence). DNA for the CDR3: TGTGCCAGCAGCTTAGGCGGGGACCAAGAGACCCAGTACTTC. Translation: CASSLGGDQETQYF.

There are many counts of this clonotype. The CDR3, as DNA: TGTGCCAGCATCGACAGGAGGGGAACTAATGAAAAACTGTTTTTT. This translates into CASIDRRGTNEKLFF. The chain couples TRBV2 to TRBJ1-4; D is perhaps TRBD1 (6 bases). Trimming pared 7 bases from V and 1 base from J, leaving 13 bases between. Germline V lookup: CDR1 SNHLY, CDR2 FYNNEI. The CDR3 totals 15 residues.

J is TRBJ2-7 and V is TRBV5-1, with D hard to call. Germline CDR1 SGHRS, CDR2 YFSETQ. The CDR3 length is 12 residues. Trimming shortened V by 4 bases and J by 6 bases, and 11 bases separated the two germline ends. Here the CDR3 DNA reads TGCGCCAGCAGCGGCGGTGAGATCGAGCAGTACTTC. Translation gives CASSGGEIEQYF.

This clonotype was counted only a few times. The DNA of the CDR3 is TGTGCCAGTAGTCGGACAGGGGGTAAGCCCCAGCATTTT. Its translation: CASSRTGGKPQHF. This rearrangement joins TRBV19 to TRBJ1-5, with 10 positions matching TRBD1. V dropped 5 bases and J dropped 8; count of bases not matched to a gene: 3. Germline loops: CDR1 LNHDA, CDR2 SQIVND (reference sequence). The CDR3 runs 13 residues.